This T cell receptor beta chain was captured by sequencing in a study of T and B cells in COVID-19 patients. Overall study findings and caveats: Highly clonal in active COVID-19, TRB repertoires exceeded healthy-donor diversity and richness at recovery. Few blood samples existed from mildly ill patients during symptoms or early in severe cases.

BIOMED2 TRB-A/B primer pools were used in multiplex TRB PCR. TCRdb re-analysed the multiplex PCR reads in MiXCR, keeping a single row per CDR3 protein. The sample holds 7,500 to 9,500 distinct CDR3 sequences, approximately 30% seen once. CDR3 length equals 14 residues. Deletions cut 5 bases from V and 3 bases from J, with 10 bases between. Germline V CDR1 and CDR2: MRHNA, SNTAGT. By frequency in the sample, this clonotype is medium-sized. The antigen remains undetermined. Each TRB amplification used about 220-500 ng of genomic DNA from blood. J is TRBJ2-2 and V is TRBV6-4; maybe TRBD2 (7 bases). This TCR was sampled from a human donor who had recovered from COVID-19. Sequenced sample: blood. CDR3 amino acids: CASSTGRDTGELFF. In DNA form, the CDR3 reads TGTGCCAGCAGTACAGGGAGGGACACCGGGGAGCTGTTTTTT.